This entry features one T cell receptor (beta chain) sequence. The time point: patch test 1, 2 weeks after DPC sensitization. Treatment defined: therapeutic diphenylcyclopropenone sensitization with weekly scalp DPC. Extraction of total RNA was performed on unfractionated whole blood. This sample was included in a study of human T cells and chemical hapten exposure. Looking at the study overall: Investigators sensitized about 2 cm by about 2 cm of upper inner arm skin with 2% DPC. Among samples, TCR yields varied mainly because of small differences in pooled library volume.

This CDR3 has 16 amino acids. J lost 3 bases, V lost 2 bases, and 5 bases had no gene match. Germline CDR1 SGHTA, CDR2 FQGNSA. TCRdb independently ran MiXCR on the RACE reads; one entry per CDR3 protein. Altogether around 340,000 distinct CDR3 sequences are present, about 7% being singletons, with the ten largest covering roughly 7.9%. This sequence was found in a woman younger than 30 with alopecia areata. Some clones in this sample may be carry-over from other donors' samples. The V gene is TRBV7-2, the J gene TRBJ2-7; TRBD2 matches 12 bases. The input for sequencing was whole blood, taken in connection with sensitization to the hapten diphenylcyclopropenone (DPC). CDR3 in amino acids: CASSLLASGGDYEQYF. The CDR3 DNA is TGTGCCAGCAGCTTATTGGCTAGCGGGGGGGACTACGAGCAGTACTTC.